This entry lists 19 T cell receptor beta chains sequenced from one sample in a study of identifying expanded T cells in peripheral blood. Here immunoSEQ multiplex PCR was the method, and the copy in TCRdb shows in-frame clones only, minus some. The table includes approximately 130,000 clones, about 88% detected once. Material: blood. The receptors shown here come from a person aged 18 to 70 in good health.

This chain uses TRBV30 with TRBJ2-7; D possibly corresponds to TRBD2 (6 bases). The ends were cut back, 5 bases at V and 0 bases at J, with 8 bases in the middle. The CDR3 is 12 residues long. The germline V gene encodes CDR1 GTSNPN and CDR2 SVGIG (reference sequence). CDR3 in DNA: TGTGCCTGGGGGGGGTCCTCCTACGAGCAGTACTTC. Its protein is CAWGGSSYEQYF.

The CDR3 is CASSTESSPGANVLTF. As DNA, the CDR3 is TGTGCCAGTAGCACCGAAAGCAGCCCTGGGGCCAACGTCCTGACTTTC. The V and J genes are TRBV19 and TRBJ2-6; D gene uncertain. Germline lookup yields CDR1 LNHDA and CDR2 SQIVND (reference sequence). The CDR3 consists of 16 residues. Trimming cost V 6 bases and J 2 bases, with 14 bases left between them.

This sequence joins TRBV5-1 and TRBJ2-1; the D gene is possibly TRBD1 (5 bases). Germline V gives CDR1 SGHRS, CDR2 YFSETQ. V lost 6 bases and J lost 14, with 15 bases in between. The CDR3 loop spans 11 amino acids. The CDR3, as DNA: TGCGCCAGCATCCCACGGACATATGAGTTCTTC. It specifies CASIPRTYEFF. Full variable domain (outside the CDR3, taken from reference TRBV5-1 and TRBJ2-1): KAGVTQTPRYLIKTRGQQVTLSCSPISGHRSVSWYQQTPGQGLQFLFEYFSETQRNKGNFPGRFSGRQFSNSRSEMNVSTLELGDSALYLCASIPRTYEFFGPGTRLTVL.

The chain uses TRBV18 and TRBJ1-4, with D perhaps matching TRBD1 (5 bases). There are 15 residues in the CDR3. Trimming stripped 5 bases from V and 4 bases from J, with 14 bases between. CDR1 is KGHSH and CDR2 is LQKENI in the germline V gene. CDR3 in amino acids: CASSFADRHNEKLFF. CDR3 in DNA: TGTGCCAGCTCATTTGCCGACAGACATAATGAAAAACTGTTTTTT.

The V gene is TRBV7-9, the J gene TRBJ2-3; D is perhaps TRBD2 (5 bases). The CDR3 loop spans 15 amino acids. The germline gives CDR1 SEHNR, CDR2 FQNEAQ (reference sequence). V shed 1 base and J shed 4 bases, with 12 bases lying between them. Written as DNA, the CDR3 is TGTGCCAGCAGCTTAGGGTTCGGGGTCTCAGATACGCAGTATTTT. Translating gives CASSLGFGVSDTQYF.

V is TRBV7-3 and J is TRBJ2-7; possibly TRBD1 for D (6 bases). Per the germline V gene, CDR1 is SGHTA and CDR2 is FQGTGA. The ends were cut back, 5 bases at V and 0 bases at J, with 11 bases in the middle. This CDR3 comprises 14 residues. CDR3 DNA sequence: TGTGCCAGCAGCAGGGGGAGCAACTCCTACGAGCAGTACTTC. Protein sequence: CASSRGSNSYEQYF.

Regarding this clone: In the same sample, other DNA sequences code for this CDR3. The chain is built from TRBV27 and TRBJ1-5, with unresolved D. The CDR3 is 12 residues long. The V gene lost 6 bases and the J gene lost 4 bases, with 7 bases spanning the gap. The germline V gene encodes CDR1 MNHEY and CDR2 SMNVEV (reference sequence). CDR3 sequence (DNA): TGTGCCAGCAGAGAAGGGAATCAGCCCCAGCATTTT. Amino acid sequence: CASREGNQPQHF.

J is TRBJ1-1 and V is TRBV19; D is perhaps TRBD1 (6 bases). Trimming took 5 bases from V and 8 from J, leaving 15 bases between them. The length of the CDR3 is 13 residues. Germline CDR1 is LNHDA and CDR2 is SQIVND (reference sequence). The DNA of the CDR3 is TGTGCCAGTAGTCTGGGGCTCCAGGGGGAAGCTTTCTTT. This gives the protein CASSLGLQGEAFF.

The chain combines TRBV29-1 with TRBJ2-1; 7 nucleotides match TRBD1. J was trimmed by 5 bases and V by 7 bases; bases with no gene match: 8. Germline assignment: CDR1 SQVTM and CDR2 ANQGSEA. CDR3 length equals 13 residues. The CDR3 is CSATGTANNEQFF. DNA for the CDR3: TGCAGCGCGACCGGGACAGCTAACAATGAGCAGTTCTTC.

The chain couples TRBV28 to TRBJ2-2, with D perhaps TRBD1 (5 bases). The CDR3 runs 13 residues. The V gene's germline CDR1 is MDHEN and CDR2 SYDVKM. V was shortened by 9 bases and J by 0 bases, with 8 bases between the two germline ends. This CDR3 is CASGHSNTGELFF. The CDR3 region has the DNA TGTGCCAGTGGACATTCGAACACCGGGGAGCTGTTTTTT.

By sample fraction, this clone is medium-sized. This chain joins TRBV14 and TRBJ2-7; no reliable D call. CDR1 and CDR2 from the germline V gene are SGHDN and FVKESK. The CDR3 sequence is 16 residues long. With 1 base removed from V and 7 bases from J, the gap between germline ends came to 20 bases. CDR3 nucleotides: TGTGCCAGCAGCCAAGGGACGGGTGCCCTACGATTGGAGCAGTACTTC. It codes for CASSQGTGALRLEQYF.

The V and J genes are TRBV7-2 and TRBJ1-1; 7 positions agree with TRBD1. Germline V gene lookup returns CDR1 SGHTA and CDR2 FQGNSA. This CDR3 has 13 residues. J gave up 7 bases and V 8 bases, and 10 bases lay outside the gene matches. CDR3 sequence reads: CASENRGRDEAFF. DNA for the CDR3: TGTGCCAGCGAGAACAGGGGTCGGGATGAAGCTTTCTTT.

This clone was seen more than once but under ten times. The chain links TRBV7-3 to TRBJ2-3; 10 bases line up with TRBD1. The CDR3 spans 15 residues. With 2 bases clipped from V and 4 bases from J, the junction kept 3 bases outside the gene matches. CDR1 and CDR2 (germline): SGHTA, FQGTGA. The chain's CDR3 is CASSLGTGVADTQYF. CDR3 bases: TGTGCCAGCAGCTTAGGGACAGGGGTGGCAGATACGCAGTATTTT. Full variable domain (remainder filled in from reference TRBV7-3 and TRBJ2-3): GAGVSQTPSNKVTEKGKYVELRCDPISGHTALYWYRQSLGQGPEFLIYFQGTGAADDSGLPNDRFFAVRPEGSVSTLKIQRTERGDSAVYLCASSLGTGVADTQYFGPGTRLTVL.

This clone appeared once. In DNA form, the CDR3 reads TGTGCCATCAGCACAGGACAGGATCCTATTCTCAACGAGCAGTACTTC. The encoded protein is CAISTGQDPILNEQYF. The chain has TRBV10-3 and TRBJ2-7; 7 positions match TRBD1. Germline V gene data show CDR1 as ENHRY and CDR2 as SYGVKD. V was clipped by 6 bases and J by 5 bases; unmatched bases: 16. The CDR3 covers 16 residues.

The sample holds one count of this clone. The chain couples TRBV30 to TRBJ2-1, with TRBD1 as a possible D gene (6 bases). The V gene lost 5 bases and the J gene lost 6 bases, with 23 bases spanning the gap. The germline V gene has CDR1 GTSNPN and CDR2 SVGIG (reference sequence). The CDR3 covers 16 residues. CDR3 DNA: TGTGCCTGGGGAGCAGGGGCGATACCCGGTTCCAATGAGCAGTTCTTC. This encodes CAWGAGAIPGSNEQFF.

The rearrangement joins TRBV6-1 to TRBJ1-1; possible D gene TRBD1, 6 bases. Germline loops: CDR1 MNHNS, CDR2 SASEGT. The V and J ends lost 3 bases and 6 bases respectively, with 17 bases between them. The CDR3 loop spans 15 amino acids. CDR3 protein: CASSDQTGRRAEAFF. The CDR3 nucleotides read TGTGCCAGCAGTGACCAGACAGGTCGAAGAGCTGAAGCTTTCTTT.

This sequence joins TRBV9 and TRBJ1-3; D not certain. Germline CDR1 and CDR2: SGDLS and YYNGEE. CDR3 length: 15 residues. Trimming removed 4 bases at V and 0 bases at J, with 11 bases between. CDR3 amino acids: CASSPLAASGNTIYF. The CDR3 coding sequence is TGTGCCAGCAGCCCCCTCGCGGCCTCTGGAAACACCATATATTTT. The whole variable domain, filled in from reference TRBV9 and TRBJ1-3, reads DSGVTQTPKHLITATGQRVTLRCSPRSGDLSVYWYQQSLDQGLQFLIQYYNGEERAKGNILERFSAQQFPDLHSELNLSSLELGDSALYFCASSPLAASGNTIYFGEGSWLTVV.

V gene TRBV6-5 combines with J gene TRBJ1-5; D perhaps matches TRBD1 (5 bases). From germline, CDR1 is MNHEY and CDR2 SVGAGI. The CDR3 covers 13 residues. Trimming took off 4 bases at V and 6 bases at J, with 10 bases between the two ends. CDR3 DNA: TGTGCCAGCAGTTCTGAGGGGCTTCAGCCCCAGCATTTT. Translated, it gives CASSSEGLQPQHF.

This clone was found once. V is TRBV30 and J is TRBJ1-2; TRBD1 might be the D (6 bases). CDR1 and CDR2 (germline): GTSNPN, SVGIG (reference sequence). This CDR3 comprises 13 residues. V lost 2 bases and J lost 8, with 15 bases in between. Here the CDR3 DNA reads TGTGCCTGGAGTCTCGGGGGCTCTATGGGCTACACCTTC. This translates into CAWSLGGSMGYTF.